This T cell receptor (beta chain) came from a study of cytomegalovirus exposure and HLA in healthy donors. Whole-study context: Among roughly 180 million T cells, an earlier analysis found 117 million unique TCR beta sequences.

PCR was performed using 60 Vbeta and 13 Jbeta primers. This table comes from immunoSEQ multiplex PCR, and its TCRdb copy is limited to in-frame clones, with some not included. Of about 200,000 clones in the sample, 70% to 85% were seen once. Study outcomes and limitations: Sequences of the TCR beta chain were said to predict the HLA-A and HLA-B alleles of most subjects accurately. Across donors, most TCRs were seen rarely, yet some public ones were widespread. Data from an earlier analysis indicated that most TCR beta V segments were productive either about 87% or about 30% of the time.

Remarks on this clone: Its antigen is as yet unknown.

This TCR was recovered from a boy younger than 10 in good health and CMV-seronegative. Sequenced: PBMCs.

CDR3 in DNA: TGCAGCGTTGAAATAGGACAGTCAACAGAGCAGTACTTC. The encoded protein is CSVEIGQSTEQYF. V is TRBV29-1 and J is TRBJ2-7, with D possibly matching TRBD1 (6 bases). V lost 2 bases, J lost 7 bases, and 15 bases lay in between. The CDR3 is 13 amino acids. CDR1 and CDR2 from the germline V gene are SQVTM and ANQGSEA.